This T cell receptor beta chain was sequenced during a study of cytomegalovirus exposure and HLA in healthy donors. Primers for the PCR totalled 60 Vbeta and 13 Jbeta. Sequencing used immunoSEQ multiplex PCR; TCRdb keeps in-frame clones, though not all of them. The table lists some 120,000 clones, over 8.5% of them singletons. This clone appeared a few times. The sample has other DNA sequences that encode this CDR3 too. Sequencing was done on a sample of PBMCs. This TCR was sampled from a woman between 40 and 50 years old in good health and CMV-seropositive.

The CDR3 DNA follows: TGTGCCAGCAGTCTTGCCAGGGGTCGCCCGCAACCGTTCTTC. This codes for CASSLARGRPQPFF. V gene TRBV25-1 combines with J gene TRBJ2-1; tentative D call: TRBD1 (6 bases). From germline, CDR1 is MGHDK and CDR2 SYGVNS. The V and J ends lost 5 bases and 15 bases respectively, with 23 bases between them. The CDR3 consists of 14 residues.